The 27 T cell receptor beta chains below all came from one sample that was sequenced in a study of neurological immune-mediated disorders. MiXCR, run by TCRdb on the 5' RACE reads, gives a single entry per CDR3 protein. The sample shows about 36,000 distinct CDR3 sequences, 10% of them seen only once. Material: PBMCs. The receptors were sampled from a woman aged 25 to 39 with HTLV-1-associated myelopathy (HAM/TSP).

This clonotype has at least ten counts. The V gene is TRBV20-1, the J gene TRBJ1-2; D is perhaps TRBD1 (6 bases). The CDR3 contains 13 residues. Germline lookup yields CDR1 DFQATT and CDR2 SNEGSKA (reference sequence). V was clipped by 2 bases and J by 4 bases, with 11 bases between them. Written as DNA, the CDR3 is TGCAGTGCTAGAAGGGGGGCGGGCTATGGCTACACCTTC. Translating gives CSARRGAGYGYTF.

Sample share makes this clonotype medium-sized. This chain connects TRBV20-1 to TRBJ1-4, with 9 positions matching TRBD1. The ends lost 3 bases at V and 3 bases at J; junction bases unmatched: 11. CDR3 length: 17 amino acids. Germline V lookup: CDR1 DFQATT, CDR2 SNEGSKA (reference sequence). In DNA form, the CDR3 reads TGCAGTGCTAGGGACCCGGGACAGGGAAAGGCTAATGAAAAACTGTTTTTT. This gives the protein CSARDPGQGKANEKLFF.

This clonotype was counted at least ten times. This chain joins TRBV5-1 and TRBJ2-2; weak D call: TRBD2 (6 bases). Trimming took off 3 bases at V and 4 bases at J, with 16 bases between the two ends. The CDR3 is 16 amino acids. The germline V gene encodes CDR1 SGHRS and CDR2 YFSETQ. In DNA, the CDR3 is TGCGCCAGCAGCTCGATAGGCGGGGCAGGCACCGGGGAGCTGTTTTTT. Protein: CASSSIGGAGTGELFF.

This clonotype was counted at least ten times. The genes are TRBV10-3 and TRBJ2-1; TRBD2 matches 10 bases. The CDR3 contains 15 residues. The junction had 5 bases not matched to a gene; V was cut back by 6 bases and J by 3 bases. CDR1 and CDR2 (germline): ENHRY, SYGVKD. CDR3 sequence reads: CAISLGLADYNEQFF. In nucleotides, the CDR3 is TGTGCCATCAGCTTAGGACTAGCGGACTACAATGAGCAGTTCTTC.

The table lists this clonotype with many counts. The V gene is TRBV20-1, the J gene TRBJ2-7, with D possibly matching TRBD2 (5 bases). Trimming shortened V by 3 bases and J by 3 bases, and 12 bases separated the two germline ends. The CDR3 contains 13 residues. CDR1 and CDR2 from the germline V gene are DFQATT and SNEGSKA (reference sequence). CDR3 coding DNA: TGCAGTGCTAGCCGGGGATCCGACTACGAGCAGTACTTC. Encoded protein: CSASRGSDYEQYF.

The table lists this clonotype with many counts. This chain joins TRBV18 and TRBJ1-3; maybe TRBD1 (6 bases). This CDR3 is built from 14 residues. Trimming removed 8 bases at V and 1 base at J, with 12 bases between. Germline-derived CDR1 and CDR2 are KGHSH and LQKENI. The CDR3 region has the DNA TGTGCCAGCAACACAGGGAATTCTGGAAACACCATATATTTT. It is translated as CASNTGNSGNTIYF.

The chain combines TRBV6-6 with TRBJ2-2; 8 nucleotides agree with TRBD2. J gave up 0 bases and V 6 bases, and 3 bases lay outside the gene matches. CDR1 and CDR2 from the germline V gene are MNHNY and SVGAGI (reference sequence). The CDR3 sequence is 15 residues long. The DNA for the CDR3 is TGTGCCAGCAGACCCGGGGGGGCGAACACCGGGGAGCTGTTTTTT. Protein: CASRPGGANTGELFF.

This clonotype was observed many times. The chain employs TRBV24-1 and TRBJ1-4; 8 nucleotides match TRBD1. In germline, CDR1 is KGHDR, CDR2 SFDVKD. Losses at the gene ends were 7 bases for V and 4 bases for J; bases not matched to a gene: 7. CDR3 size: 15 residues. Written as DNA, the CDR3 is TGTGCCACCAGAGACGACAGGGGACATAATGAAAAACTGTTTTTT. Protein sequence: CATRDDRGHNEKLFF.

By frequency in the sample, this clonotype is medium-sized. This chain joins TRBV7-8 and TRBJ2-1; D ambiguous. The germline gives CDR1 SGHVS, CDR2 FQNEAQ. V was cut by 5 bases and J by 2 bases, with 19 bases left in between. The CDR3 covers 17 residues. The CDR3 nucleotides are TGTGCCAGCAGCCCCCTGGGGTGGGGTGCGACCTACAATGAGCAGTTCTTC. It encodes CASSPLGWGATYNEQFF.

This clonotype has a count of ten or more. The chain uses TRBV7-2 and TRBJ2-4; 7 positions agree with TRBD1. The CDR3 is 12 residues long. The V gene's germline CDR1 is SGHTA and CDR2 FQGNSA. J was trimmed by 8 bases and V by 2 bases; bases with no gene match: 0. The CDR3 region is CASSLTGDIQYF. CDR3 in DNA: TGTGCCAGCAGCTTAACAGGGGACATTCAGTACTTC. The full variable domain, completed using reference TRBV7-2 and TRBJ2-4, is GAGVSQSPSNKVTEKGKDVELRCDPISGHTALYWYRQSLGQGLEFLIYFQGNSAPDKSGLPSDRFSAERTGGSVSTLTIQRTQQEDSAVYLCASSLTGDIQYFGAGTRLSVL.

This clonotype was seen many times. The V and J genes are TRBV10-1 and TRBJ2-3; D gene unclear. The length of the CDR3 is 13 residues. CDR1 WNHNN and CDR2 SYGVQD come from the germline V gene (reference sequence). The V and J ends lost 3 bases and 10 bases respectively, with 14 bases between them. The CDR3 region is CASSEVPQEPQYF. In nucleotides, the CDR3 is TGCGCCAGCAGTGAAGTCCCCCAGGAGCCGCAGTATTTT.

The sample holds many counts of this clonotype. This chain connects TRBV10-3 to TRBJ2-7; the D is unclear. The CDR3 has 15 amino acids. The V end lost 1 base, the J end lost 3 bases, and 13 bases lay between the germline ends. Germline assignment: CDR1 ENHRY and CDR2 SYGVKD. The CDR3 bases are TGTGCCATCAGTGAGTATCGGACGGAATTCTACGAGCAGTACTTC. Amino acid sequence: CAISEYRTEFYEQYF.

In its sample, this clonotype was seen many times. The CDR3 protein is CSAYQNTEAFF. Here the CDR3 DNA reads TGCAGTGCTTATCAGAACACTGAAGCTTTCTTT. The chain carries TRBV20-1 and TRBJ1-1; D is undetermined. Trimming shortened V by 5 bases and J by 1 base, and 5 bases separated the two germline ends. Germline-derived CDR1 and CDR2 are DFQATT and SNEGSKA (reference sequence). The CDR3 totals 11 residues.

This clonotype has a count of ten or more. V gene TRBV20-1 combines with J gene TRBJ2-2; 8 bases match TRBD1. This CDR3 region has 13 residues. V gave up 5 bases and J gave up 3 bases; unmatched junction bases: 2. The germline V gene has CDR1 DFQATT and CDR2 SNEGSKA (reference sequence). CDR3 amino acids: CSAEDRDTGELFF. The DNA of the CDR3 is TGCAGTGCTGAGGACAGGGACACCGGGGAGCTGTTTTTT.

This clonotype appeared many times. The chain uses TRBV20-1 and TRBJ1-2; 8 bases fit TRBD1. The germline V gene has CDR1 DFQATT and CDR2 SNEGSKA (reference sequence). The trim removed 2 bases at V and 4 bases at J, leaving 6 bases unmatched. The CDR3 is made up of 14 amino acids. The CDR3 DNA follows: TGCAGTGCTAGAACGGAACAGGGGGTCTATGGCTACACCTTC. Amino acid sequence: CSARTEQGVYGYTF.

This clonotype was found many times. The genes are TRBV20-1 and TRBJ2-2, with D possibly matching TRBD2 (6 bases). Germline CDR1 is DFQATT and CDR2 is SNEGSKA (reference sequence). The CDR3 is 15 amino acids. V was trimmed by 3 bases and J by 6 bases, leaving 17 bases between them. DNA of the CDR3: TGCAGTGCTAGCCGCCGCGCGGGGTTCCCCGGGGAGCTGTTTTTT. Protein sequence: CSASRRAGFPGELFF.

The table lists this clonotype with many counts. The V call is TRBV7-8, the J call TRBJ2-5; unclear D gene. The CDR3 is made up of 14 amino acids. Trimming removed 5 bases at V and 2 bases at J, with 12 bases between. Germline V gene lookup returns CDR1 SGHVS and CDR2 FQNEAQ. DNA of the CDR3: TGTGCCAGCAGCCCGACGCGTTTTCAAGAGACCCAGTACTTC. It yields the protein CASSPTRFQETQYF.

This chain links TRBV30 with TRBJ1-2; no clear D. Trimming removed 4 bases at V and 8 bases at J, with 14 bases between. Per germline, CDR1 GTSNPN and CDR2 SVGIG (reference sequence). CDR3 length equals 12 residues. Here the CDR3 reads CAWILDGRGYTF. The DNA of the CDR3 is TGTGCCTGGATTCTTGACGGACGGGGCTACACCTTC.

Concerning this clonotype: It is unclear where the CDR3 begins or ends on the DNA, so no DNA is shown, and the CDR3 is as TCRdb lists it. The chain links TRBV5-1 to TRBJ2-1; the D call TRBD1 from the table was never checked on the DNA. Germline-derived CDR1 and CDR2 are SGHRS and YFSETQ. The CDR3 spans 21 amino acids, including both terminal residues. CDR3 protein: CASSFYICSARVNRGLNEQFF.

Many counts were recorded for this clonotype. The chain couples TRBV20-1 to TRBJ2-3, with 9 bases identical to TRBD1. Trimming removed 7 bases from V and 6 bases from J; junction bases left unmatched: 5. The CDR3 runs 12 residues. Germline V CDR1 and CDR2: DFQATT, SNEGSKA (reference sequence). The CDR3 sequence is CSGGQGADTQYF. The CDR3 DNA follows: TGCAGTGGGGGACAGGGTGCCGATACGCAGTATTTT.

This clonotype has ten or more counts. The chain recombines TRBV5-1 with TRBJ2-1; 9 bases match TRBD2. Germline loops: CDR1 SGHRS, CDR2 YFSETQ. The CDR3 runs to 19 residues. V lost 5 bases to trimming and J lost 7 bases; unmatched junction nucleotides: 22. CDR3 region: CASRLIEVFGPSGANEQFF. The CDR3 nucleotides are TGCGCCAGCAGATTGATTGAGGTTTTCGGGCCTAGCGGGGCGAATGAGCAGTTCTTC.

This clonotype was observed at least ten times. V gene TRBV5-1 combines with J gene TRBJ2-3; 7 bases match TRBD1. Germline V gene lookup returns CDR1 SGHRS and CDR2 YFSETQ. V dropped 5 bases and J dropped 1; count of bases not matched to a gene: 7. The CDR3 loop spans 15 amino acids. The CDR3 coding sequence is TGCGCCAGCAGTACAACAGGGGTTCGCACAGATACGCAGTATTTT. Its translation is CASSTTGVRTDTQYF.

In DNA, the CDR3 is TGCGCCAGCAGCTGGTCGGGACAGGGCTTGAGTGATGGCTACACCTTC. Amino acids: CASSWSGQGLSDGYTF. J is TRBJ1-2 and V is TRBV5-1; 9 nucleotides align to TRBD1. Unmatched junction bases numbered 12, after V lost 3 bases and J lost 6 bases. The CDR3 runs to 16 residues. Germline V gene lookup returns CDR1 SGHRS and CDR2 YFSETQ.

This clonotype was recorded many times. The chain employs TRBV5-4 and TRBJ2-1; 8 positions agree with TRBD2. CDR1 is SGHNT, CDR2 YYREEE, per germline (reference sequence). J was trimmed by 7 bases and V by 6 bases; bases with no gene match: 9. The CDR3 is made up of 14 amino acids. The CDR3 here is CASTPGGGGNEQFF. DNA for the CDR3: TGTGCCAGCACGCCGGGGGGGGGCGGTAATGAGCAGTTCTTC.

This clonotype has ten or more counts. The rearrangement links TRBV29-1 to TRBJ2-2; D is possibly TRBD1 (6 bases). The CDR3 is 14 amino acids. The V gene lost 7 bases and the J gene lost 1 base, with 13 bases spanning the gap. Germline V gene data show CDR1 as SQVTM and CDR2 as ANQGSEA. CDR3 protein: CSATDSRNTGELFF. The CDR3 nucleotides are TGCAGCGCCACGGACAGTAGGAACACCGGGGAGCTGTTTTTT.

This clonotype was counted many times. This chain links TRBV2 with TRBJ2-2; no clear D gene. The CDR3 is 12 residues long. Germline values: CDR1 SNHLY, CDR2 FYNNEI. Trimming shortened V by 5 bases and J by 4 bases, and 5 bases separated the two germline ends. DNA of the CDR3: TGTGCCAGCAGTAGTACCACCGGGGAGCTGTTTTTT. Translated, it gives CASSSTTGELFF. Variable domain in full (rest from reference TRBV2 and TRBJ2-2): EPEVTQTPSHQVTQMGQEVILRCVPISNHLYFYWYRQILGQKVEFLVSFYNNEISEKSEIFDDQFSVERPDGSNFTLKIRSTKLEDSAMYFCASSSTTGELFFGEGSRLTVL.

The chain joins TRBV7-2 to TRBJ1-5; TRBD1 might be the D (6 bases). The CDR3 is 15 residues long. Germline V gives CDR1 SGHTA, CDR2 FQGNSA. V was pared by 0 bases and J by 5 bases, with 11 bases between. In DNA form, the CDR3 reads TGTGCCAGCAGCTTAGCTCCAGGGGTTTATCAGCCCCAGCATTTT. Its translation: CASSLAPGVYQPQHF. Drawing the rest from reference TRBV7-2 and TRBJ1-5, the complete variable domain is GAGVSQSPSNKVTEKGKDVELRCDPISGHTALYWYRQSLGQGLEFLIYFQGNSAPDKSGLPSDRFSAERTGGSVSTLTIQRTQQEDSAVYLCASSLAPGVYQPQHFGDGTRLSIL.